A selection of T cell receptor beta chains follows, all from one sample in a study of CD4 and CD8 cells across lung adenocarcinoma regions. TCRdb redid the calling of the PCR reads with MiXCR, one entry per CDR3 protein. Among approximately 12,000 distinct CDR3 sequences, around half were seen once, and the ten largest hold 20% to 30%. What was sequenced was CD8+ T cells from the margin of a lung tumor. The origin of the receptors is a female donor with lung adenocarcinoma. The CD4 and CD8 labels of this study may be unreliable. Both conserved end residues are part of each CDR3.

J,V,CDR3
TRBJ1-2,TRBV6-4,CASSDSIEGDGGYTF
TRBJ2-3,TRBV6-5,CASSSSTPTQYF
TRBJ1-1,TRBV6-1,CASRETNQGDTTEAFF
TRBJ2-1,TRBV6-5,CASSFSRNNEQFF
TRBJ2-3,TRBV7-2,CASSLGIQLGTDTQYF
TRBJ2-3,TRBV6-5,CASSDSGSGHKNMQYF
TRBJ2-3,TRBV10-1,CASSGGSDPETQYF
TRBJ1-1,TRBV6-5,CASSYSETGGTEAFF
TRBJ2-2,TRBV7-2,CASSLVLLRGAPGGELFF
TRBJ1-5,TRBV30,CAWGQGYNQPQHF
.,TRBV27,CASSPSGRGVYEQYF
TRBJ1-2,TRBV6-1,CASSEVPGTLYGYTF
TRBJ2-3,TRBV6-1,CASRLAGGGPDTQYF
TRBJ2-5,TRBV27,CASSLSSYGTSGETQYF
TRBJ2-1,TRBV7-6,CASSPWDGASYNEQFF
TRBJ2-7,TRBV7-2,CASSLGGQGREQYF
TRBJ2-3,TRBV10-3,CAGMGGRDQDTQYF
TRBJ2-2,TRBV6-5,CASSYSGGVNTGELFF
TRBJ2-3,TRBV6-1,CASTPGGPTDTQYF
TRBJ1-2,TRBV4-1,CASSPPGKGNGYTF
TRBJ2-1,TRBV6-1,CASGRGAYNEQYF
TRBJ2-3,TRBV6-1,CASSPSGLPTKDTQFF
TRBJ2-3,TRBV20-1,CSARDLVDTQYF
TRBJ2-2,TRBV10-2,CASREGLAHTGELFF
TRBJ2-1,TRBV6-5,CASSYSGPEYNEQFF
TRBJ2-3,TRBV6-1,CARRRAGGYSETQYF
TRBJ1-2,TRBV6-1,CASSRGVWEQGTYGYTF
.,TRBV6-5,CARRFSGASADKQYF
TRBJ2-1,TRBV7-3,CASAGRGRSEQFF
.,TRBV11-2,CASSLGSGTLTYEQYF
TRBJ2-3,TRBV6-1,CASRQGKNMQYF
TRBJ2-3,TRBV6-1,CASSDPAGGSKDTQFF
TRBJ1-2,TRBV7-2,CASGQGSKGYTF
TRBJ1-1,TRBV4-1,CASSQAQGIEAFF
TRBJ2-3,TRBV5-1,CASSLGVGGSTDTQYF
TRBJ2-1,TRBV6-1,CASSAKGTGGFEQYF
TRBJ2-3,TRBV27,CASSSAESTDKLYF
TRBJ2-1,TRBV5-1,CASSLSASGGAGQFF
.,TRBV7-2,CASSLAPGGVRDEQYF
TRBJ2-1,TRBV6-1,CASSPDRGYNEQFF
TRBJ2-5,TRBV5-1,CASTWGLQETQYF
TRBJ2-3,TRBV5-4,CASTAGLSTDTQYF
.,TRBV6-1,CASKLAGGYNEQYF
TRBJ2-4,TRBV27,CAYRGERERAKNIQYF
TRBJ2-3,TRBV7-2,CASSLIGGGTETQYF
TRBJ2-2,TRBV6-2/TRBV6-3,CASSLVQTAGELFF
TRBJ1-4,TRBV11-2,CASTTESTNEKLFF
TRBJ2-1,TRBV6-1,CASRSGTSVYNEQFF
TRBJ2-4,TRBV6-1,CASSPDRGRNIQYF
TRBJ2-1,TRBV20-1,CSASPAASGGNNEQFF
.,TRBV5-1,CASSFPARGQETQYF
TRBJ2-5,TRBV6-1,CARGFSGVSGNAQYF
TRBJ2-4,TRBV20-1,CSAWTSGGLKAQYF
TRBJ1-1,TRBV4-1,CASSHNTEAFF
.,TRBV30,CAWNENMRETQYF
TRBJ1-4,TRBV4-2,CASSQEGEGGKNEKLFF
TRBJ2-7,TRBV6-1,CASSESSGRSYEQYF
TRBJ2-4,TRBV7-2,CASKLILGAKDMQYF
TRBJ1-5,TRBV6-1,CASSGPGGCNQPLHF
TRBJ2-3,TRBV10-3,CAISQTSGSTDTQYF